Each of the 27 T cell receptor beta chains below was sequenced from the same sample in a study of T cells in localized non-small cell lung cancer. Sequencing used immunoSEQ multiplex PCR; TCRdb keeps in-frame clones, though not all of them. The sample yields approximately 24,000 clones, 89% seen once. The material sequenced was peripheral blood, taken before any cancer treatment. These receptors originate from a man aged 35 to 69 with stage I squamous cell lung carcinoma.

The chain combines TRBV4-2 with TRBJ1-2, with D unclear. The germline gives CDR1 LGHNA, CDR2 YNFKEQ. This CDR3 is 15 amino acids long. V lost 0 bases and J lost 5, with 13 bases in between. CDR3 sequence: CASSQDSGVGYGYTF. DNA for the CDR3: TGTGCCAGCAGCCAAGATTCCGGGGTTGGTTATGGCTACACCTTC.

The rearrangement links TRBV6-1 to TRBJ1-6, with 8 bases lining up with TRBD1. This CDR3 has 14 residues. V shed 1 base and J 8 bases; nucleotides not matched to a gene: 1. The V gene's germline CDR1 is MNHNS and CDR2 SASEGT. The CDR3: CASSEGQGYSPLHF. CDR3 sequence (DNA): TGTGCCAGCAGTGAAGGACAGGGGTATTCACCCCTCCACTTT.

The chain links TRBV28 to TRBJ2-7, with D perhaps matching TRBD2 (5 bases). V lost 6 bases and J lost 1, with 25 bases in between. Germline V gene data show CDR1 as MDHEN and CDR2 as SYDVKM. The CDR3 loop spans 18 amino acids. CDR3 region: CASRSHPRDTLGSYEQYF. The CDR3 DNA follows: TGTGCCAGCAGATCTCACCCGAGGGATACTCTGGGGTCCTACGAGCAGTACTTC.

The chain employs TRBV19 and TRBJ2-2, with D maybe TRBD1 (6 bases). The CDR3 runs 14 residues. V shed 3 bases and J shed 5 bases, with 10 bases lying between them. The germline V gene encodes CDR1 LNHDA and CDR2 SQIVND (reference sequence). The CDR3 DNA follows: TGTGCCAGTAGTATCCGGCAGGGGACCGGGGAGCTGTTTTTT. Amino acids: CASSIRQGTGELFF.

The V and J genes are TRBV5-8 and TRBJ2-5, with a weak D call TRBD1 (6 bases). CDR1 SGHTS and CDR2 YDEGEE come from the germline V gene. The CDR3 has 16 residues. Trimming pared 0 bases from V and 0 bases from J, leaving 12 bases between. For the CDR3, the DNA is TGTGCCAGCAGCTTGGAGGGGGTCCCGTACCAAGAGACCCAGTACTTC. Translated, it gives CASSLEGVPYQETQYF.

The chain links TRBV4-1 to TRBJ2-1; 7 positions agree with TRBD1. Trimming at V came to 3 bases and at J to 9 bases, leaving 17 bases not matched to a gene. Looked up from germline, CDR1 is MGHRA and CDR2 is YSYEKL. CDR3 length: 17 amino acids. For the CDR3, the DNA is TGCGCCAGCAGCCACTCAATCTTGACCGACAGGGACCCTGAGCAGTTCTTC. Translation gives CASSHSILTDRDPEQFF.

The chain couples TRBV4-3 to TRBJ2-1, with D tentatively TRBD2 (5 bases). The V gene's germline CDR1 is LGHNA and CDR2 YSLEER. This CDR3 is 15 amino acids long. Trimming left V 0 bases short and J 0 bases short, with 6 bases between. CDR3 DNA sequence: TGCGCCAGCAGCCAAGACCGGGACTCCTACAATGAGCAGTTCTTC. This codes for CASSQDRDSYNEQFF.

The J gene is TRBJ2-1, the V gene TRBV9; TRBD2 is a possible D gene (6 bases). The germline gives CDR1 SGDLS, CDR2 YYNGEE. The CDR3 spans 16 residues. V was trimmed by 4 bases and J by 6 bases, leaving 20 bases between them. CDR3 nucleotides: TGTGCCAGCAGCACCGTCACCAGACGGGACTCCAATGAGCAGTTCTTC. This sequence encodes CASSTVTRRDSNEQFF.

To note about this clone: Other DNA sequences of this sample code for an identical CDR3. The V call is TRBV4-3, the J call TRBJ1-6; D gene unclear. Germline CDR1 LGHNA, CDR2 YSLEER. V was shortened by 1 base and J by 8 bases, with 6 bases between the two germline ends. The CDR3 has 13 residues. The CDR3 region has the DNA TGCGCCAGCAGCCAAGTTGAGGATTCACCCCTCCACTTT. Translating it yields CASSQVEDSPLHF.

The J gene is TRBJ1-1, the V gene TRBV7-8, with 10 bases lining up with TRBD1. The ends lost 4 bases at V and 4 bases at J; junction bases unmatched: 6. This CDR3 is built from 15 residues. Germline CDR1 and CDR2: SGHVS and FQNEAQ. For the CDR3, the DNA is TGTGCCAGCAGCTCACAAGGACAGGGGGTCACTGAAGCTTTCTTT. Its translation: CASSSQGQGVTEAFF.

This clone is medium-sized (0.01 to 0.1%) by share. This chain joins TRBV19 and TRBJ1-5, with TRBD1 matching over 9 bases. CDR1 and CDR2 (germline): LNHDA, SQIVND (reference sequence). The CDR3 is 14 residues long. Trimming removed 5 bases from V and 15 bases from J; junction bases left unmatched: 14. The chain's CDR3 is CASSLGNFRDRAHF. CDR3 DNA: TGTGCCAGTAGTTTGGGTAATTTCCGGGACAGGGCGCATTTT. The full variable domain, completed using reference TRBV19 and TRBJ1-5, is DGGITQSPKYLFRKEGQNVTLSCEQNLNHDAMYWYRQDPGQGLRLIYYSQIVNDFQKGDIAEGYSVSREKKESFPLTVTSAQKNPTAFYLCASSLGNFRDRAHFGDGTRLSIL.

The chain carries TRBV5-1 and TRBJ1-1; unclear D gene. CDR1 SGHRS and CDR2 YFSETQ come from the germline V gene. This CDR3 spans 13 amino acids. Trimming stripped 0 bases from V and 1 base from J, with 4 bases between. CDR3 DNA sequence: TGCGCCAGCAGCTTGGAAGGGAACACTGAAGCTTTCTTT. This sequence encodes CASSLEGNTEAFF.

A single count supports this clone. The V and J genes are TRBV7-3 and TRBJ2-2, with D perhaps matching TRBD1 (6 bases). CDR1 is SGHTA, CDR2 FQGTGA, per germline. Between the trimmed V and J ends, which lost 5 bases and 7 bases, there was a span of 11 bases. This CDR3 contains 13 residues. CDR3 amino acids: CASSLQGGGELFF. CDR3 DNA sequence: TGTGCCAGCAGCCTACAGGGTGGCGGGGAGCTGTTTTTT.

The rearrangement links TRBV5-1 to TRBJ2-7; tentative D call: TRBD1 (5 bases). Germline V gene sequence: CDR1 SGHRS, CDR2 YFSETQ. The CDR3 totals 20 residues. The germline V and J ends were trimmed by 2 bases and 2 bases, with 29 bases remaining between them. The CDR3 loop reads CASSFHHSREPKLLPYEQYF. DNA for the CDR3: TGCGCCAGCAGCTTTCATCACTCCAGGGAACCCAAGCTTCTTCCCTACGAGCAGTACTTC.

The chain links TRBV7-2 to TRBJ2-2; perhaps TRBD2 as D (6 bases). The CDR3 spans 15 residues. V lost 3 bases to trimming and J lost 7 bases, with 15 bases between them. The germline CDR1 and CDR2 sequences are SGHTA and FQGNSA. CDR3 protein: CASSLTVSGVGELFF. CDR3 in DNA: TGTGCCAGCAGCTTGACTGTATCGGGGGTCGGGGAGCTGTTTTTT.

The chain recombines TRBV28 with TRBJ1-2; perhaps TRBD1 as D (5 bases). This CDR3 is 15 amino acids long. The V gene lost 2 bases and the J gene lost 4 bases, with 14 bases spanning the gap. Germline CDR1 reads MDHEN; CDR2 reads SYDVKM. CDR3 protein: CASSLPSTVAYGYTF. The CDR3 DNA reads as TGTGCCAGCAGTTTACCCTCGACAGTCGCCTATGGCTACACCTTC.

The gene calls are TRBV2 and TRBJ1-1, with 7 bases that match TRBD1. In germline, CDR1 is SNHLY, CDR2 FYNNEI. CDR3 size: 11 residues. The V gene end was trimmed by 7 bases and the J gene end by 9 bases; junction bases not matched to a gene: 5. The CDR3 DNA is TGTGCCAGCATCACAGGGGTGCAAGCTTTCTTT. This sequence encodes CASITGVQAFF.

The chain has TRBV2 and TRBJ1-6, with D uncertain. The V and J ends lost 7 bases and 9 bases respectively, with 13 bases between them. Per the germline V gene, CDR1 is SNHLY and CDR2 is FYNNEI. This CDR3 comprises 13 residues. DNA for the CDR3: TGTGCCAGCATCCCCCGGGAATCTTCACCCCTCCACTTT. This gives the protein CASIPRESSPLHF.

The V and J genes are TRBV6-5 and TRBJ2-7; D is undetermined. Between the trimmed V and J ends, which lost 10 bases and 5 bases, there was a span of 12 bases. The V gene's germline CDR1 is MNHEY and CDR2 SVGAGI. The CDR3 spans 11 residues. This CDR3 is CATLHSNEQYF. The CDR3 nucleotides read TGTGCCACCCTACATAGCAACGAGCAGTACTTC.

The V call is TRBV7-7, the J call TRBJ2-1; D unclear. Trimming cost V 5 bases and J 0 bases, with 11 bases left between them. This CDR3 is 15 amino acids long. Germline CDR1 and CDR2: SSHAT and FNYEAQ (reference sequence). The CDR3 DNA is TGTGCCAGCAGCCCTGACTGGAGCTCCTACAATGAGCAGTTCTTC. Translating gives CASSPDWSSYNEQFF.

The sample holds one count of this clone. CDR3 region: CASTRTGTITDTQYF. The CDR3 nucleotides read TGCGCCAGCACCCGGACAGGCACAATCACAGATACGCAGTATTTT. This chain connects TRBV5-1 to TRBJ2-3; 7 positions agree with TRBD1. CDR3 size: 15 residues. Germline CDR1 SGHRS, CDR2 YFSETQ. The junction had 9 bases not matched to a gene; V was cut back by 6 bases and J by 2 bases. The full variable domain, completed using reference TRBV5-1 and TRBJ2-3, is KAGVTQTPRYLIKTRGQQVTLSCSPISGHRSVSWYQQTPGQGLQFLFEYFSETQRNKGNFPGRFSGRQFSNSRSEMNVSTLELGDSALYLCASTRTGTITDTQYFGPGTRLTVL.

The chain links TRBV18 to TRBJ1-1; the D is unclear. V was shortened by 3 bases and J by 6 bases, with 14 bases between the two germline ends. This CDR3 has 14 residues. Germline V gene data show CDR1 as KGHSH and CDR2 as LQKENI. The CDR3 DNA sequence: TGTGCCAGCTCACCTACACATAAGAGGGCTGAAGCTTTCTTT. As protein: CASSPTHKRAEAFF.

The chain couples TRBV28 to TRBJ2-1; 10 bases are a match to TRBD2. Germline values: CDR1 MDHEN, CDR2 SYDVKM. J gave up 14 bases and V 3 bases, and 1 base lay outside the gene matches. The CDR3 consists of 11 residues. CDR3 region: CASSFGTSEFF. The CDR3 nucleotides are TGTGCCAGCAGTTTCGGGACTAGCGAGTTCTTC.

The chain joins TRBV10-2 to TRBJ2-1; D not resolved. The germline V and J ends were trimmed by 3 bases and 9 bases, with 21 bases remaining between them. Germline V gene data show CDR1 as WSHSY and CDR2 as SAAADI. The length of the CDR3 is 16 residues. Here the CDR3 reads CASSEFPPSSRSEQFF. DNA for the CDR3: TGCGCCAGCAGTGAATTCCCCCCCTCCTCGAGAAGTGAGCAGTTCTTC.

This chain connects TRBV5-1 to TRBJ2-2, with D tentatively TRBD1 (5 bases). This CDR3 comprises 15 residues. The germline CDR1 and CDR2 sequences are SGHRS and YFSETQ. Trimming shortened V by 1 base and J by 8 bases, and 15 bases separated the two germline ends. In DNA, the CDR3 is TGCGCCAGCAGCTTGACTATAGGGGCCTCTGGGGAGCTGTTTTTT. Its protein is CASSLTIGASGELFF.

V and J are TRBV30 and TRBJ1-3; the D gene is possibly TRBD1 (6 bases). V was clipped by 1 base and J by 2 bases, with 9 bases between them. The CDR3 is 14 amino acids. The germline CDR1 and CDR2 sequences are GTSNPN and SVGIG (reference sequence). CDR3 sequence reads: CAWSGGQTGNTIYF. CDR3 coding DNA: TGTGCCTGGAGTGGGGGGCAGACTGGAAACACCATATATTTT.

This clone was recorded only once. The V gene is TRBV9, the J gene TRBJ1-3; D is ambiguous. The germline gives CDR1 SGDLS, CDR2 YYNGEE. The V and J ends lost 9 bases and 2 bases respectively, with 15 bases between them. The length of the CDR3 is 14 residues. CDR3 coding DNA: TGTGCCACCGCGCGCGGCTACACTGGAAACACCATATATTTT. Its protein is CATARGYTGNTIYF.